This T cell receptor beta chain was sequenced for a study of blood T cell repertoires in COVID-19. Study-wide background: Nucleic acid was either cDNA or gDNA, and it came from T cells, B-cell-depleted T cells, or PBMCs.

CDR3 length equals 13 residues. Looked up from germline, CDR1 is SGHNT and CDR2 is YYREEE (reference sequence). Trimming removed 2 bases from V and 6 bases from J; junction bases left unmatched: 4. Study processing details: It was from reference gene primer amplification that nucleated cell counts were estimated. Profiled with immunoSEQ multiplex PCR; TCRdb holds only in-frame clones, not every one. V, J and clone size reflect that table, while D and trimming were determined from the DNA. The table lists some 270,000 clones, around 85% of them singletons. V usage is TRBV5-4 and J usage is TRBJ1-1; 7 bases match TRBD1. Sequencing used peripheral blood. The TCR originated in a woman aged 70-85 years with acute or convalescent COVID-19. The CDR3 region is CASSLQGKPEAFF. CDR3 in DNA: TGTGCCAGCAGCTTACAGGGGAAGCCTGAAGCTTTCTTT.